This TCR beta chain was sequenced for a study of T-cell reconstitution after alpha-beta-depleted transplantation in children. V was clipped by 5 bases and J by 7 bases, with 12 bases between them. Per germline, CDR1 SGHAT and CDR2 FQNNGV. The CDR3 consists of 13 residues. This sample's TCRbeta library carried unique molecular identifier barcodes. TCRdb reanalysed the PCR reads using MiXCR and keeps one entry per CDR3 protein. The table records 190,000 or so distinct CDR3 sequences, 13% to 15% of them present only once. This sequence originates from a human donor who donated a stem cell graft to a child with acute lymphoblastic leukemia. This chain links TRBV11-2 with TRBJ1-3; D remains ambiguous. Specimen: PBMCs from the stem cell graft donor, collected from the stem cell graft. CDR3 nucleotide sequence: TGTGCCAGCAGCGCGGACGGGAGGAACACCATATATTTT. Amino acid sequence: CASSADGRNTIYF.